This TCR beta chain was sequenced for a study of T cell responses to AZD1222 COVID-19 vaccine. This CDR3 is 14 amino acids long. Germline values: CDR1 SNHLY, CDR2 FYNNEI. With 9 bases removed from V and 4 bases from J, the gap between germline ends came to 16 bases. Sequenced by immunoSEQ multiplex PCR; TCRdb stores in-frame clones only, minus some. This sample carries 100,000 or so clones, around 90% of them seen once, and the ten largest clones take more than 1.5%. The source is an adult in good health. Source: peripheral blood, taken on day 0 of AZD1222 vaccination. The rearrangement uses TRBV2 and TRBJ1-3, with unresolved D. For the CDR3, the DNA is TGTGCCAGTTCGTCCTCACCAGCGGGAAACACCATATATTTT. Protein: CASSSSPAGNTIYF. The full variable domain, completed using reference TRBV2 and TRBJ1-3, is EPEVTQTPSHQVTQMGQEVILRCVPISNHLYFYWYRQILGQKVEFLVSFYNNEISEKSEIFDDQFSVERPDGSNFTLKIRSTKLEDSAMYFCASSSSPAGNTIYFGEGSWLTVV.